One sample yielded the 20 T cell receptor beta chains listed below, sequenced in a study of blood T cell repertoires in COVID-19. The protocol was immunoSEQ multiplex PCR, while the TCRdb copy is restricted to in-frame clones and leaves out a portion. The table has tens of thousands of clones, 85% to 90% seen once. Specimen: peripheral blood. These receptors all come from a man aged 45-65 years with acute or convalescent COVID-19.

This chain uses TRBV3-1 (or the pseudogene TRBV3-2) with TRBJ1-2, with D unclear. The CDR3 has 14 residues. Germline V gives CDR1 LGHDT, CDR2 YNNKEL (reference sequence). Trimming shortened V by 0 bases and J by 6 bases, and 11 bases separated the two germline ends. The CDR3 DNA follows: TGTGCCAGCAGCCAAGAACTAGGTGCAAATGGCTACACCTTC. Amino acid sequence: CASSQELGANGYTF.

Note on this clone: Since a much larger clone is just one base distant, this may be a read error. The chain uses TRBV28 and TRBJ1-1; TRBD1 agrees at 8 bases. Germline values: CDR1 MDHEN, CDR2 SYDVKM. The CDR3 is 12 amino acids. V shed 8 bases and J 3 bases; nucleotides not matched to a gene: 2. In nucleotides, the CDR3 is TGTGCCAGCGGGACAGGTTACACTGAAGCTTTCTTT. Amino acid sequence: CASGTGYTEAFF.

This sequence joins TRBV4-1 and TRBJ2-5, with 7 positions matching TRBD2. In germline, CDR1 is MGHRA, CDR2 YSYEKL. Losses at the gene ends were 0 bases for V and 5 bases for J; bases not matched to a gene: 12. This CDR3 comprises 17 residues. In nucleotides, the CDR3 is TGCGCCAGCAGCCAAGAGACTAGCCTCGGGCGGATGGAGACCCAGTACTTC. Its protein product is CASSQETSLGRMETQYF.

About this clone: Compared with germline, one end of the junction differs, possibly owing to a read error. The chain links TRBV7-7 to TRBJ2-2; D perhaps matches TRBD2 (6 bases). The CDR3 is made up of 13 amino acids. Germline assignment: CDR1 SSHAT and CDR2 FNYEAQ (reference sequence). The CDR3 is CASSLSGAGELFF. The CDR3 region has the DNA TGTGCTAGCAGCTTATCGGGGGCCGGGGAGCTGTTTTTT.

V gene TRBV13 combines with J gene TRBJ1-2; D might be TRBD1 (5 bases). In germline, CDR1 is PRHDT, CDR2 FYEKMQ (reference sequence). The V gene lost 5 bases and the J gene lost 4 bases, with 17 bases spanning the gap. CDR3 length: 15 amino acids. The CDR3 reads CASSPDQWQGYGYTF. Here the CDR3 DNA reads TGTGCCAGCAGCCCCGACCAGTGGCAGGGCTATGGCTACACCTTC.

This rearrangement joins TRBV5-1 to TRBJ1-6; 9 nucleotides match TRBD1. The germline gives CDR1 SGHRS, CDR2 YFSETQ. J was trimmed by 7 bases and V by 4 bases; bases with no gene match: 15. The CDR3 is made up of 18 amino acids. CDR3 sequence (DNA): TGCGCCAGCAGCCTATCCGGGACAGGGAAATTGTTAAATTCACCCCTCCACTTT. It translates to CASSLSGTGKLLNSPLHF.

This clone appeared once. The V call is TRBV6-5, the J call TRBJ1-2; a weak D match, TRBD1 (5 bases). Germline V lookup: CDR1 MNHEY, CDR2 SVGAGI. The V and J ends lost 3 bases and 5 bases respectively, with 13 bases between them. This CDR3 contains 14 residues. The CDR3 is CASSYIPGPYGYTF. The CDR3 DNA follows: TGTGCCAGCAGTTATATCCCAGGGCCTTATGGCTACACCTTC.

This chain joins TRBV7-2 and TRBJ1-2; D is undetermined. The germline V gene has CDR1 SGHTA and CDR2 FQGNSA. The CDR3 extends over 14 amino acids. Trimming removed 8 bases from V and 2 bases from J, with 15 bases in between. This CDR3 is CASRSWGANYGYTF. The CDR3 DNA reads TGTGCCAGCCGCTCATGGGGAGCGAACTATGGCTACACCTTC. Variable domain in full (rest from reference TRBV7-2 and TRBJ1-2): GAGVSQSPSNKVTEKGKDVELRCDPISGHTALYWYRQSLGQGLEFLIYFQGNSAPDKSGLPSDRFSAERTGGSVSTLTIQRTQQEDSAVYLCASRSWGANYGYTFGSGTRLTVV.

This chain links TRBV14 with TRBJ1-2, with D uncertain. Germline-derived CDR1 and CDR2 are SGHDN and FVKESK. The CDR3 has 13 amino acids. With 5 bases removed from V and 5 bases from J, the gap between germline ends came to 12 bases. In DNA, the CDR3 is TGTGCCAGCAGCGCCCAAGAGTCGTATGGCTACACCTTC. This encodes CASSAQESYGYTF.

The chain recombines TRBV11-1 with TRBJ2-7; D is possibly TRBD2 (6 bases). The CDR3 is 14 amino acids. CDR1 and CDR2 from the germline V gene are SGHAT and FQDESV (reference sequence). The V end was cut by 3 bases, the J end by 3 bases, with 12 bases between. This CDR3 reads CASSFGGSGYEQYF. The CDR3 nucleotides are TGTGCCAGCAGCTTTGGGGGGTCGGGCTACGAGCAGTACTTC.

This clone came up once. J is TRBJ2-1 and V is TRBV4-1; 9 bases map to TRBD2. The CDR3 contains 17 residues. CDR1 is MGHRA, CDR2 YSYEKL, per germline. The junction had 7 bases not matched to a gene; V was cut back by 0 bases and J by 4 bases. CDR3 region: CASSQEMAGGPYNEQFF. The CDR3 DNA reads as TGCGCCAGCAGCCAAGAAATGGCGGGAGGGCCTTACAATGAGCAGTTCTTC.

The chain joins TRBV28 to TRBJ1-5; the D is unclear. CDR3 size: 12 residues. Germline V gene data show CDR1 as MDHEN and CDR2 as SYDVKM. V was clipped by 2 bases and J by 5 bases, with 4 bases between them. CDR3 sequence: CASSLPYQPQHF. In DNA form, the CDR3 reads TGTGCCAGCAGTTTACCGTATCAGCCCCAGCATTTT.

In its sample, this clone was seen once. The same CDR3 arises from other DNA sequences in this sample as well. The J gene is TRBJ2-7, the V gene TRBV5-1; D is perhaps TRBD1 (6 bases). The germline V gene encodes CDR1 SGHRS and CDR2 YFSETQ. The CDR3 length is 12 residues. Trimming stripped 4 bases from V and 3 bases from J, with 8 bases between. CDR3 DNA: TGCGCCAGCAGCCAGGACAGCTACGAGCAGTACTTC. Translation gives CASSQDSYEQYF.

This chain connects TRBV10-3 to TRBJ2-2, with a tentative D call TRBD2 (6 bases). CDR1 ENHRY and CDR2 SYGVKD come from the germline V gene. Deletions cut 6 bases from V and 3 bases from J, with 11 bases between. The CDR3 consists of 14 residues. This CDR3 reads CAISREYDTGELFF. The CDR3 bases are TGTGCCATCAGCCGGGAGTATGACACCGGGGAGCTGTTTTTT.

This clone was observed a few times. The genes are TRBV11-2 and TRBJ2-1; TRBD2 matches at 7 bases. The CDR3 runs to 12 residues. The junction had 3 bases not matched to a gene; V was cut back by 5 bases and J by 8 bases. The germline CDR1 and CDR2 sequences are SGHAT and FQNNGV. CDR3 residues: CASSLRGDEQFF. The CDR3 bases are TGTGCCAGCAGCCTCCGGGGGGATGAGCAGTTCTTC. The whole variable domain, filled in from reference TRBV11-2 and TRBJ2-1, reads EAGVAQSPRYKIIEKRQSVAFWCNPISGHATLYWYQQILGQGPKLLIQFQNNGVVDDSQLPKDRFSAERLKGVDSTLKIQPAKLEDSAVYLCASSLRGDEQFFGPGTRLTVL.

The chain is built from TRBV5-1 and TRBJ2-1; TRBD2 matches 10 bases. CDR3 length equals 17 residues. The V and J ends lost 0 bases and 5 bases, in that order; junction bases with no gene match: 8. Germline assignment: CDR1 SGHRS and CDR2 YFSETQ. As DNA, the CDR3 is TGCGCCAGCAGCTTGGCCCAGGGACTAGCGCCCCACAATGAGCAGTTCTTC. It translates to CASSLAQGLAPHNEQFF.

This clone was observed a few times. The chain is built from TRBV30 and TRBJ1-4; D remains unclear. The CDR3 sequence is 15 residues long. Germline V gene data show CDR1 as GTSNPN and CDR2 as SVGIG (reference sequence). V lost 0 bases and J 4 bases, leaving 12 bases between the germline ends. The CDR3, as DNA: TGTGCCTGGAGTGTAGAGTACAGCAATAATGAAAAACTGTTTTTT. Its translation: CAWSVEYSNNEKLFF.

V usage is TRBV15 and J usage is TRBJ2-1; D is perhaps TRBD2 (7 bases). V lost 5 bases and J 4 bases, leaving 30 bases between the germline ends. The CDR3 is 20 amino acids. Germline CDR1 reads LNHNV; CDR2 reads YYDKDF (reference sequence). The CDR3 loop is CATSGPRGGRGTRVYNEQFF. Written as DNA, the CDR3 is TGTGCCACCAGCGGCCCAAGGGGGGGGCGAGGGACGAGGGTATACAATGAGCAGTTCTTC.

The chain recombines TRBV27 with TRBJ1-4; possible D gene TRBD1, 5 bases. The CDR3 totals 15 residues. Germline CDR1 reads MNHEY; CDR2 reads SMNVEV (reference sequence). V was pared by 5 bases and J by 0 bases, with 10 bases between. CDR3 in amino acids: CASSTMTATNEKLFF. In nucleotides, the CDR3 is TGTGCCAGCAGTACGATGACAGCAACTAATGAAAAACTGTTTTTT. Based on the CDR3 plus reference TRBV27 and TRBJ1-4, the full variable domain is EAQVTQNPRYLITVTGKKLTVTCSQNMNHEYMSWYRQDPGLGLRQIYYSMNVEVTDKGDVPEGYKVSRKEKRNFPLILESPSPNQTSLYFCASSTMTATNEKLFFGSGTQLSVL.

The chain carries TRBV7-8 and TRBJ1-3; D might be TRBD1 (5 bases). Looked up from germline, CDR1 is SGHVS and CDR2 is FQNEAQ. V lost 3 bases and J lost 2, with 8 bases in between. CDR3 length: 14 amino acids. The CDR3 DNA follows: TGTGCCAGCAGCTTGTCGGGGGCTGGAAACACCATATATTTT. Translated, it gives CASSLSGAGNTIYF.